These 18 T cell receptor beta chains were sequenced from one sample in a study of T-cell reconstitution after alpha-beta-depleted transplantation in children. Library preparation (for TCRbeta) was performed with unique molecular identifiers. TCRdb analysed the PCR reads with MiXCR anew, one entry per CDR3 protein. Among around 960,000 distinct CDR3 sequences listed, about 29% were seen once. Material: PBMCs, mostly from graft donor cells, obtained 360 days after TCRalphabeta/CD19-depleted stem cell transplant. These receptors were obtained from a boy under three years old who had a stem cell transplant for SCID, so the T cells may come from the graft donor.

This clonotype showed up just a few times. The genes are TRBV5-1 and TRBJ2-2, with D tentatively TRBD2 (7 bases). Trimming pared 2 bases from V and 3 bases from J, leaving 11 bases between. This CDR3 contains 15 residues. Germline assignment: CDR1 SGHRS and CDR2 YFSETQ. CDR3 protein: CASSFRGGDTGELFF. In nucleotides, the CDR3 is TGCGCCAGCAGCTTTCGAGGGGGGGACACCGGGGAGCTGTTTTTT.

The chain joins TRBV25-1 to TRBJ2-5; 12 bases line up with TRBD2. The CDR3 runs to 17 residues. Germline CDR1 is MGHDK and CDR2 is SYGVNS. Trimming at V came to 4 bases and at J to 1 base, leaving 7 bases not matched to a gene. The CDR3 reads CASSAPLGLAGQETQYF. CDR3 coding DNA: TGTGCCAGCAGTGCTCCACTGGGACTAGCGGGCCAAGAGACCCAGTACTTC.

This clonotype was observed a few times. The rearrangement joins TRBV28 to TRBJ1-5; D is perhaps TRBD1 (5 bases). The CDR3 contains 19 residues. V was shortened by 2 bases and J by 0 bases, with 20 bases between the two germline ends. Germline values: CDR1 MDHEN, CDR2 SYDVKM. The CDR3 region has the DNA TGTGCCAGCAGTTTAATAAAGGGGAGCCGCTCCTATAGCAATCAGCCCCAGCATTTT. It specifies CASSLIKGSRSYSNQPQHF. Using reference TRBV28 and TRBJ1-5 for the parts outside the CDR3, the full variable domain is DVKVTQSSRYLVKRTGEKVFLECVQDMDHENMFWYRQDPGLGLRLIYFSYDVKMKEKGDIPEGYSVSREKKERFSLILESASTNQTSMYLCASSLIKGSRSYSNQPQHFGDGTRLSIL.

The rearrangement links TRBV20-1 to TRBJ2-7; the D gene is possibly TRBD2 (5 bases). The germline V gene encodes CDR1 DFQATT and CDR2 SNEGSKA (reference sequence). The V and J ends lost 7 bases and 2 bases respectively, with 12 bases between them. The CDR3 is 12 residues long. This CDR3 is CSVKAGPYEQYF. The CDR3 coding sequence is TGCAGTGTTAAGGCGGGTCCCTACGAGCAGTACTTC.

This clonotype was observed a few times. The CDR3 DNA reads as TGTGCCAGCAGCCCTAAGTGGGGCAGGCGAGAGACCCAGTACTTC. Its protein product is CASSPKWGRRETQYF. This chain connects TRBV12-3 or TRBV12-4 to TRBJ2-5; D might be TRBD1 (5 bases). V lost 6 bases to trimming and J lost 4 bases, with 18 bases between them. CDR3 length: 15 residues.

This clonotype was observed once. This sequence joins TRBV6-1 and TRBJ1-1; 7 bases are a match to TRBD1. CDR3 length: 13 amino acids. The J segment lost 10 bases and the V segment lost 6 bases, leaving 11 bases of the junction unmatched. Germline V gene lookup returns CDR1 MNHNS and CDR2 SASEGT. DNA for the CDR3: TGTGCCAGCAGAAACCGGGACAGTCGCCCAGCTTTCTTT. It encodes CASRNRDSRPAFF.

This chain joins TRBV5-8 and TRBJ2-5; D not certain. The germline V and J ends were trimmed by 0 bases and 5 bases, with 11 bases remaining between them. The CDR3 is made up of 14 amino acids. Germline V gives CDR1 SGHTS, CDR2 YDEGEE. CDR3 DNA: TGTGCCAGCAGCTTGGGCGGAAGGAGCGAGACCCAGTACTTC. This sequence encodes CASSLGGRSETQYF.

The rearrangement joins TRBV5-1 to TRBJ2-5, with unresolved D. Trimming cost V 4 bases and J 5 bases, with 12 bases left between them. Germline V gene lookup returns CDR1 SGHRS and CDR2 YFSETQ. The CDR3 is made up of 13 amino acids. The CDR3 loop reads CASSPERRETQYF. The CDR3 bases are TGCGCCAGCAGCCCAGAAAGGCGGGAGACCCAGTACTTC.

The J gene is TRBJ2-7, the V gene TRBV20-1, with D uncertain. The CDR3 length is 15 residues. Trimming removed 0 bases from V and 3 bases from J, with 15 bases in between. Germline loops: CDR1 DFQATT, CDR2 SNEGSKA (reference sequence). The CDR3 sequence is CSARDWVTLGYEQYF. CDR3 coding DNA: TGCAGTGCTAGAGATTGGGTCACCCTGGGCTACGAGCAGTACTTC.

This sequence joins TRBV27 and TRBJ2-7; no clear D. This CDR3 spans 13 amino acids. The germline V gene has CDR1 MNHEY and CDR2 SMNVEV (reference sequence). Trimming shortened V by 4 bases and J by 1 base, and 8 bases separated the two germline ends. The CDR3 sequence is CASSWADSYEQYF. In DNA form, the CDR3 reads TGTGCCAGCAGTTGGGCGGATTCCTACGAGCAGTACTTC.

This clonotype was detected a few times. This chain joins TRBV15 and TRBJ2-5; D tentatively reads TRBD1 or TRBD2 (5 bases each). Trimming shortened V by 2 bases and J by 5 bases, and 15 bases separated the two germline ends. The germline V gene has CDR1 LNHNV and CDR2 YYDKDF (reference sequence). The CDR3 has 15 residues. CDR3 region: CATSRSPGTGETQYF. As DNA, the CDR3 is TGTGCCACCAGCAGATCACCGGGGACGGGGGAGACCCAGTACTTC.

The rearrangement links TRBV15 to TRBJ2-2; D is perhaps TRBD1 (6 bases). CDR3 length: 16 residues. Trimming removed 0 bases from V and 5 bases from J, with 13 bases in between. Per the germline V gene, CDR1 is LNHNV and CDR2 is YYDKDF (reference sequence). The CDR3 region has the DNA TGTGCCACCAGCAGAGATCAGAGGGGGAGTACCGGGGAGCTGTTTTTT. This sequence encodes CATSRDQRGSTGELFF.

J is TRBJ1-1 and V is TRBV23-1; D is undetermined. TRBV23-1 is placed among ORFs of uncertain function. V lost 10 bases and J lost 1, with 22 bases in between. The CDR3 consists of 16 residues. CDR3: CANFRVRVKWNTEAFF. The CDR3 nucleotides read TGCGCCAACTTCCGGGTTCGCGTTAAATGGAACACTGAAGCTTTCTTT.

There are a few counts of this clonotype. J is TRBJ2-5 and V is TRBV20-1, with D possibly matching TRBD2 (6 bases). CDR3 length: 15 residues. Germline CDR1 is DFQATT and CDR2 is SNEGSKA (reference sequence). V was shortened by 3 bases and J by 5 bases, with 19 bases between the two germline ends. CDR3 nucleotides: TGCAGTGCTAGGCCCCCCCGGGACTCCTTGGAGACCCAGTACTTC. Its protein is CSARPPRDSLETQYF.

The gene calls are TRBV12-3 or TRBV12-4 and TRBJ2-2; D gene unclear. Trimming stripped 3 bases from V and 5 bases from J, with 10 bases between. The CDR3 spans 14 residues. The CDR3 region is CASSLELQTGELFF. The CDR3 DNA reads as TGTGCCAGCAGTTTGGAATTGCAAACCGGGGAGCTGTTTTTT.

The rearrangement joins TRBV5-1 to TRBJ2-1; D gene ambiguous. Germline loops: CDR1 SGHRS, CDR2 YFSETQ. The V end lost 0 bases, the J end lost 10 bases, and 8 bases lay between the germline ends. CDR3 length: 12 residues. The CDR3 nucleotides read TGCGCCAGCAGCTTGGTAATTAGCGAGCAGTTCTTC. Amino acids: CASSLVISEQFF. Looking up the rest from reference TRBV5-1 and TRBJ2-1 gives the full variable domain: KAGVTQTPRYLIKTRGQQVTLSCSPISGHRSVSWYQQTPGQGLQFLFEYFSETQRNKGNFPGRFSGRQFSNSRSEMNVSTLELGDSALYLCASSLVISEQFFGPGTRLTVL.

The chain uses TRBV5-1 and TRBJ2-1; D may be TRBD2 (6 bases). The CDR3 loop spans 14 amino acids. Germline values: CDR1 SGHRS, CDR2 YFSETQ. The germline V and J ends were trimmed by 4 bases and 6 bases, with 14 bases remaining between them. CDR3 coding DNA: TGCGCCAGCAGCGAGACTAGAAGCGGCAATGAGCAGTTCTTC. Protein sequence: CASSETRSGNEQFF.

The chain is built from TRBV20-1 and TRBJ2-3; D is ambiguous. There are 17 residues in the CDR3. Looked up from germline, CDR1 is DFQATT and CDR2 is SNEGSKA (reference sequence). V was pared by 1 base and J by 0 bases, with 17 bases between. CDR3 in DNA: TGCAGTGCTAGAGCCTACCGGGCCACAAAAAGCACAGATACGCAGTATTTT. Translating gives CSARAYRATKSTDTQYF.